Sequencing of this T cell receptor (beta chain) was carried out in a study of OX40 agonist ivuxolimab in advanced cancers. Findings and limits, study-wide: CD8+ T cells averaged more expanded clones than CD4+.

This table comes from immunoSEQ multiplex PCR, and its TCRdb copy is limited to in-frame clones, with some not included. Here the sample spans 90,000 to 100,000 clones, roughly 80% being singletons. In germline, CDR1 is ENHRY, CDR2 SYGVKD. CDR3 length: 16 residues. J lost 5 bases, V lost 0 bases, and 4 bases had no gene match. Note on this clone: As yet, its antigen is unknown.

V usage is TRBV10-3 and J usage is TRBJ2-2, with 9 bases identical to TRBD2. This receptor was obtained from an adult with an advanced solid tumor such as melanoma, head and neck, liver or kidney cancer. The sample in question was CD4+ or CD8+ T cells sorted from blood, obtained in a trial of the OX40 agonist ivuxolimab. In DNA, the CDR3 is TGTGCCATCAGTGAGTCTCCTAGCGGGAAAACCGGGGAGCTGTTTTTT. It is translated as CAISESPSGKTGELFF.